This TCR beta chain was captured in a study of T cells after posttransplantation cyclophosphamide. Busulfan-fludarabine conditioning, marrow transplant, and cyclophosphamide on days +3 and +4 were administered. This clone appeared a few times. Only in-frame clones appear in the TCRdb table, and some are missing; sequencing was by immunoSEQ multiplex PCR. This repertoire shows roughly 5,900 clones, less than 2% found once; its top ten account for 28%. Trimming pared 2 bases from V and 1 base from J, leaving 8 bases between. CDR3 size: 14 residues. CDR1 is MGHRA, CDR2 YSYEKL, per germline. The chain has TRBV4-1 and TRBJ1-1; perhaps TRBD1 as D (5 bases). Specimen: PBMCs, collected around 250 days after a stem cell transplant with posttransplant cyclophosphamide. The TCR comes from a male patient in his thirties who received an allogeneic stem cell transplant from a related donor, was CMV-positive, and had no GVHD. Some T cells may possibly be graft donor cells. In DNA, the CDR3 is TGCGCCAGCAGCCAACGCCAGGGGAACACTGAAGCTTTCTTT. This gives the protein CASSQRQGNTEAFF.